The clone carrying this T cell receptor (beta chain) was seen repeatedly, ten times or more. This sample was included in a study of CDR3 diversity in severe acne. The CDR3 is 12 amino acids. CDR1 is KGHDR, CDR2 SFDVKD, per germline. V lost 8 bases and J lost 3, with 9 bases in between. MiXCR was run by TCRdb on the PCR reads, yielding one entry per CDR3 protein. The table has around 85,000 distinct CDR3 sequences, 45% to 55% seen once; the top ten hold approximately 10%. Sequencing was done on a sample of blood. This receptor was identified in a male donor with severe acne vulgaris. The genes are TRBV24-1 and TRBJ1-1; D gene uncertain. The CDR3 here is CATTLGDTEAFF. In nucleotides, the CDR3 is TGTGCCACCACCCTTGGGGACACTGAAGCTTTCTTT.